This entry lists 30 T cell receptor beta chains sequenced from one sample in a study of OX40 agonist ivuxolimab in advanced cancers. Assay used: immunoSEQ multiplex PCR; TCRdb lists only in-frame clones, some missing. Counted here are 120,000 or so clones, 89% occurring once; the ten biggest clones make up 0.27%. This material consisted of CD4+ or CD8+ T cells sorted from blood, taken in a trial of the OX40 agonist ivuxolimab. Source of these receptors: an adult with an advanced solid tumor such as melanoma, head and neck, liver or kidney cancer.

The CDR3 is CATSRDPETGGKAGYTF. For the CDR3, the DNA is TGTGCCACCAGCAGAGATCCTGAGACAGGGGGGAAGGCTGGCTACACCTTC. The chain links TRBV15 to TRBJ1-2; the match to TRBD1 covers 9 bases. The CDR3 has 17 amino acids. Germline V gene lookup returns CDR1 LNHNV and CDR2 YYDKDF (reference sequence). V lost 0 bases and J lost 7; bases outside the gene matches: 12.

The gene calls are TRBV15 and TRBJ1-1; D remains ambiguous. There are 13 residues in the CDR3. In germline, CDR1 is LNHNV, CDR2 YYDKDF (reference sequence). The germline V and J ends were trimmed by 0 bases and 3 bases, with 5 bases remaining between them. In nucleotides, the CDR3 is TGTGCCACCAGCAGAGAGGGATACACTGAAGCTTTCTTT. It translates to CATSREGYTEAFF.

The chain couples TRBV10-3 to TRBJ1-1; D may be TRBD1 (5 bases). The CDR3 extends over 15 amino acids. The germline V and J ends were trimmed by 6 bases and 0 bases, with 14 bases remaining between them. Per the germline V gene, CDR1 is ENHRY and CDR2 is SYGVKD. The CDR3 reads CAIRGAGTVNTEAFF. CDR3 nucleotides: TGTGCCATCAGAGGGGCGGGGACGGTGAACACTGAAGCTTTCTTT.

The DNA of the CDR3 is TGTGCCAGCAGCTTTCGGGACGGATCCTACGAGCAGTACTTC. This gives the protein CASSFRDGSYEQYF. V and J are TRBV7-9 and TRBJ2-7, with D possibly called TRBD1 or TRBD2 (5 bases each). V shed 3 bases and J shed 1 base, with 10 bases lying between them. Per the germline V gene, CDR1 is SEHNR and CDR2 is FQNEAQ (reference sequence). The CDR3 covers 14 residues.

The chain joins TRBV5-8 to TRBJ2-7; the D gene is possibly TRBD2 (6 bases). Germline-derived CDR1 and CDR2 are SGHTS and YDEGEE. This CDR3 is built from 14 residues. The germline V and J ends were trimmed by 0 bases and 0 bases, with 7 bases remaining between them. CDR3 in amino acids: CASSLDGSSYEQYF. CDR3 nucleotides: TGTGCCAGCAGCTTGGACGGGAGCTCCTACGAGCAGTACTTC.

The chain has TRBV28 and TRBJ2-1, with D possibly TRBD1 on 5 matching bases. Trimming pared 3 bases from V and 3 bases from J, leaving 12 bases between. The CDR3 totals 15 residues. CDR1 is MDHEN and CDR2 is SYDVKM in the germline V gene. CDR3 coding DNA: TGTGCCAGCAGTTTCGATCAGGGAAACTACAATGAGCAGTTCTTC. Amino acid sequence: CASSFDQGNYNEQFF.

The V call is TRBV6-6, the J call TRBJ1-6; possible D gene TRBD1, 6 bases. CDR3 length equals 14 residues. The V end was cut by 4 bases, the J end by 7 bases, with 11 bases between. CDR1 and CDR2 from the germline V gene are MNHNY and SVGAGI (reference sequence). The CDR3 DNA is TGTGCCAGCAGTTCGGACAGAGGAAATTCACCCCTCCACTTT. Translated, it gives CASSSDRGNSPLHF.

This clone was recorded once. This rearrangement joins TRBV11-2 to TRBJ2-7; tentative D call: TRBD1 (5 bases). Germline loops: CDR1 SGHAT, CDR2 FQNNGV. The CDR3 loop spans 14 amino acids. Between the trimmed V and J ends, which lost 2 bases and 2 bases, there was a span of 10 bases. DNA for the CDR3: TGTGCCAGCAGCTTAACGGCAGGGACCTACGAGCAGTACTTC. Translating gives CASSLTAGTYEQYF.

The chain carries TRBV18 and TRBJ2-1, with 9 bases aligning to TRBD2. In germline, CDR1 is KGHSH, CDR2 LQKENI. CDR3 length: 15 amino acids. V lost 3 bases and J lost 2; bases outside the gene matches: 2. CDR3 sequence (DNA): TGTGCCAGCTCACCTAGCGGGAGCGCCTACAATGAGCAGTTCTTC. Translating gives CASSPSGSAYNEQFF.

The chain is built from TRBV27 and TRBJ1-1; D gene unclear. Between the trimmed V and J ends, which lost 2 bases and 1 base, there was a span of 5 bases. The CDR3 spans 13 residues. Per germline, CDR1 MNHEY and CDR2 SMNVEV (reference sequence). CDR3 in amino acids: CASSLRENTEAFF. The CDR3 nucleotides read TGTGCCAGCAGTTTAAGGGAGAACACTGAAGCTTTCTTT.

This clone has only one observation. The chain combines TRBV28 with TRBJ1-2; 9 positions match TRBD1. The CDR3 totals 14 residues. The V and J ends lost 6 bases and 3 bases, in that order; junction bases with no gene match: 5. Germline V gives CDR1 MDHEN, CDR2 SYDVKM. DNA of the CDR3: TGTGCCAGCAGAAGGACAGGGGCAGACTATGGCTACACCTTC. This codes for CASRRTGADYGYTF.

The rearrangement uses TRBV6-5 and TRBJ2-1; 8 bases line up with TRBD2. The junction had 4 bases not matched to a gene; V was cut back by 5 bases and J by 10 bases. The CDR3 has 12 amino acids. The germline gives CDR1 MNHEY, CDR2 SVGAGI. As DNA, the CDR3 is TGTGCCAGCAGTCCATTAGCGGGGGAGCAGTTCTTC. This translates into CASSPLAGEQFF.

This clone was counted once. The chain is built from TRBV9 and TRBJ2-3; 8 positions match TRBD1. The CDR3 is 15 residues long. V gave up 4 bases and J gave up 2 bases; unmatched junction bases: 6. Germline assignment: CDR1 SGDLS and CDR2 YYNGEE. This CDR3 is CASSLDRGHTDTQYF. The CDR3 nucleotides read TGTGCCAGCAGCCTAGACAGGGGACACACAGATACGCAGTATTTT.

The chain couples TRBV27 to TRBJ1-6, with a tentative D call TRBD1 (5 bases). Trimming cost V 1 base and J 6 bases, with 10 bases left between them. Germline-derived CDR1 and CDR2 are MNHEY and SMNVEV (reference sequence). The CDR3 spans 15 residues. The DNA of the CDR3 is TGTGCCAGCAGTTTATGGGACGAGGGTAATTCACCCCTCCACTTT. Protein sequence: CASSLWDEGNSPLHF.

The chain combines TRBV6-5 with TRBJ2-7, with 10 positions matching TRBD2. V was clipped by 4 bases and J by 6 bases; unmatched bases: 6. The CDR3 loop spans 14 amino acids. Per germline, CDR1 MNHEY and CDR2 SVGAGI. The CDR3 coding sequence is TGTGCCAGCAGTTGGGGACTAGCGAGTAGCGAGCAGTACTTC. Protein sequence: CASSWGLASSEQYF.

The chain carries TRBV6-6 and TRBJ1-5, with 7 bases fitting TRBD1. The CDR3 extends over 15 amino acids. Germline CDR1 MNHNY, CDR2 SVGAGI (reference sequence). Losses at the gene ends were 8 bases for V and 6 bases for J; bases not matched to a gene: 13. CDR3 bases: TGTGCCAGCCGCCGGGACAGAGGAGAAGTTCAGCCCCAGCATTTT. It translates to CASRRDRGEVQPQHF.

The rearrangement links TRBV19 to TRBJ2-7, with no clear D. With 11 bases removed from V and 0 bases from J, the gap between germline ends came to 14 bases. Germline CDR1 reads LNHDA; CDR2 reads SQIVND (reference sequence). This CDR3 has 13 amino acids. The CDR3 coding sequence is TGTGCCCCTTGGGGTGGGGACTCCTACGAGCAGTACTTC. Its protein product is CAPWGGDSYEQYF.

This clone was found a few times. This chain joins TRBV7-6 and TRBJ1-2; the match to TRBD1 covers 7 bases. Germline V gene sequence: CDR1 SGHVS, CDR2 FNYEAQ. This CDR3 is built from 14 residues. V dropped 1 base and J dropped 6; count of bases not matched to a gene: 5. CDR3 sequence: CASSLGPRGDGYTF. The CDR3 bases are TGTGCCAGCAGCTTAGGTCCCAGGGGGGATGGCTACACCTTC.

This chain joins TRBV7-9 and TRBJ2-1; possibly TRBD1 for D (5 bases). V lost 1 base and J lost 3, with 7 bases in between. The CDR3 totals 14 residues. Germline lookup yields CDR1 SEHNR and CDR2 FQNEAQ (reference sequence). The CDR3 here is CASSLGQNYNEQFF. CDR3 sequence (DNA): TGTGCCAGCAGCTTAGGACAGAACTACAATGAGCAGTTCTTC.

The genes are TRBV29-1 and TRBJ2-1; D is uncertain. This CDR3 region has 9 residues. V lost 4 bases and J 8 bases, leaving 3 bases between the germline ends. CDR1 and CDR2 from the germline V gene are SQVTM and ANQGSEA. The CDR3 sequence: CSVGDEQFF. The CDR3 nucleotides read TGCAGCGTTGGAGATGAGCAGTTCTTC.

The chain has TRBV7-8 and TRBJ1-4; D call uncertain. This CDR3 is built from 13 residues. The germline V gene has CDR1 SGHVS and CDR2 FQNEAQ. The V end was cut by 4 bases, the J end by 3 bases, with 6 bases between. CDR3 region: CASSSHPNEKLFF. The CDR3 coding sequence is TGTGCCAGCAGCTCACATCCTAATGAAAAACTGTTTTTT.

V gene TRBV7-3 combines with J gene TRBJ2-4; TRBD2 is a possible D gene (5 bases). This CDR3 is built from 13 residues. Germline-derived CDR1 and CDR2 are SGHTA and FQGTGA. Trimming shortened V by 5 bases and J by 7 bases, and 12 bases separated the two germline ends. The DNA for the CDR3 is TGTGCCAGCAGCCTTGTCGGAGGCAACATTCAGTACTTC. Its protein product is CASSLVGGNIQYF.

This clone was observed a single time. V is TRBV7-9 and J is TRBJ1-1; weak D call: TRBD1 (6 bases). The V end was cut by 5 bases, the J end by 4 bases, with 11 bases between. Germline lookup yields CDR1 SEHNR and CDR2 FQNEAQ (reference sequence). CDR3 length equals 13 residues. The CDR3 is CASSPTGPTEAFF. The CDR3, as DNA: TGTGCCAGCAGCCCGACAGGACCCACTGAAGCTTTCTTT.

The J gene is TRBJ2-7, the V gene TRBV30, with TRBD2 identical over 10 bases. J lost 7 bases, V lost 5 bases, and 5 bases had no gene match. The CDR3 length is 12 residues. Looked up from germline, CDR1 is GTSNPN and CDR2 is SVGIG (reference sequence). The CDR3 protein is CAWERGGKEQYF. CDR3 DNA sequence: TGTGCCTGGGAGCGGGGGGGTAAGGAGCAGTACTTC.

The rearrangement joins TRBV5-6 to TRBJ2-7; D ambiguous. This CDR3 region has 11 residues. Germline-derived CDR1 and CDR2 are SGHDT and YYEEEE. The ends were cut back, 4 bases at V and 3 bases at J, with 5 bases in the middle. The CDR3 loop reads CASSLNYEQYF. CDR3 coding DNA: TGTGCCAGCAGCCTCAACTACGAGCAGTACTTC.

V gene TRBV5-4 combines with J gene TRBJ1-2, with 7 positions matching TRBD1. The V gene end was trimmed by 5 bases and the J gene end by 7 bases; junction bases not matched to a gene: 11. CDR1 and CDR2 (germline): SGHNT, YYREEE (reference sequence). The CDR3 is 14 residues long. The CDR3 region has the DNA TGTGCCAGCAGTTTGAGCGACAGGGTCTCTGGCTACACCTTC. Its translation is CASSLSDRVSGYTF.

For the CDR3, the DNA is TGTGCCAGCAGCATAATAGGGGGAGTAGAGACCCAGTACTTC. This sequence encodes CASSIIGGVETQYF. This chain connects TRBV7-2 to TRBJ2-5, with D maybe TRBD1 (6 bases). V was shortened by 5 bases and J by 4 bases, with 14 bases between the two germline ends. This CDR3 comprises 14 residues. CDR1 and CDR2 from the germline V gene are SGHTA and FQGNSA. Variable domain in full (rest from reference TRBV7-2 and TRBJ2-5): GAGVSQSPSNKVTEKGKDVELRCDPISGHTALYWYRQSLGQGLEFLIYFQGNSAPDKSGLPSDRFSAERTGGSVSTLTIQRTQQEDSAVYLCASSIIGGVETQYFGPGTRLLVL.

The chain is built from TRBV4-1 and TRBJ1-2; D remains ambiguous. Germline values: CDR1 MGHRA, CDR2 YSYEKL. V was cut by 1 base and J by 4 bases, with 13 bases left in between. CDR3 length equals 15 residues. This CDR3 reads CASSQVAPDSYGYTF. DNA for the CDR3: TGCGCCAGCAGCCAAGTAGCCCCTGACTCCTATGGCTACACCTTC.

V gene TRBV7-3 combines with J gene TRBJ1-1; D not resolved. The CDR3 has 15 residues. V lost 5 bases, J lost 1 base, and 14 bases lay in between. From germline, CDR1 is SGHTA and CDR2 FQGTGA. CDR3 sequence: CASSLNPGANTEAFF. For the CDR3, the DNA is TGTGCCAGCAGCCTAAACCCCGGAGCGAACACTGAAGCTTTCTTT.

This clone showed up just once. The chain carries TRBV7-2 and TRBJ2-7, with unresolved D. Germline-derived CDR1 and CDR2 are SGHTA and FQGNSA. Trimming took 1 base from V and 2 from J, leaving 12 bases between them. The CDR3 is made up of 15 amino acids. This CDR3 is CASSLGMEITYEQYF. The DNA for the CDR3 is TGTGCCAGCAGCTTAGGTATGGAAATCACCTACGAGCAGTACTTC.